This TCR beta chain was recorded in a study of cytomegalovirus exposure and HLA in healthy donors (dated by TCRdb to 2017 to 2019). A note on the overall study: An earlier analysis of approximately 640 of the donors reported 250 to 300 Gb of sequence data and about 100 million unique TCR beta sequences from 150 million to 200 million T cells. An early release covering 550 to 650 HLA-typed donors comprised about 290 gigabases of sequencing data and around 80 million unique TCR sequences. The genetic ancestry cluster associated with self-reported Caucasian donors included approximately 85% of the roughly 390 genotyped donors. The study aimed to test whether signatures of past pathogen exposure could be identified by cataloging public T cell receptors. The study used immunosequencing to profile the T cell repertoires of approximately 650 subjects and linked those repertoires to cytomegalovirus serostatus. In addition to the first cohort of 650 to 750 subjects, a separate validation cohort of 130 or so different subjects was used. High-throughput TCR immunosequencing, statistical association of individual TCRs with disease status, and machine learning were combined to predict cytomegalovirus infection status. A later analysis re-analyzed previously published TCR beta repertoires from 550 to 700 donors and added high-resolution HLA genotyping to study TCR occurrence patterns. Rather than drawing on any new phenotypic data, the later analysis identified candidate immune exposures from TCR beta sequences and the way those sequences occurred across donors. An earlier analysis of about 620 of the donors applied high-throughput TCR beta sequencing to assess whether each TCR beta V gene segment acted as functional or pseudogenic. Alongside the repertoire data, information on donor age, sex, ethnicity and CMV serostatus was compiled. A later genetic analysis used genome-wide SNP genotypes for about 60% of the roughly 700 donors, treating that subset as a discovery cohort. Every discovery cohort repertoire had been produced on one sequencing platform. Class I and class II HLA loci were covered by the typing at four-digit resolution. Typing coverage varied by locus: roughly 629-630 donors for A, B, C, DRB1 and DQB1; around 560 for DQA1; 606 for DPA1; fewer than 480 for DPB1. Four or five DR-DQ haplotypes were handled as single units for association and clustering, since linkage in the cohort was strong. On average, 235,054 unique TCR beta nucleotide sequences were sequenced per donor among 398 genotyped donors of the cohort, with 15% to 20% of those sequences being non-productive. Findings and caveats that apply to the study as a whole: In an earlier analysis of roughly 560 of the donors, most TCR beta V segments were observed in productive rearrangements about 90% or about 30% of the time, broadly matching IMGT annotations. Because the 87-base-pair reads could not distinguish some IMGT-functional V segments, including TRBV6-2 and TRBV6-3, those segments were excluded. In vitro tests confirmed that a few of the cytomegalovirus-associated TCR beta chains recognize cytomegalovirus antigens. Specific HLA alleles were associated with about 17,000 TCR beta sequences at a false discovery rate of 0.05 in a later analysis. Presence/absence analyses assumed roughly uniform sequencing depth across donors, an assumption that may not hold. Cytomegalovirus status was reported to be diagnosed by the classifier with high specificity and sensitivity in both the original and validation cohorts. In a later analysis, several top co-occurrence clusters were reported to appear linked to parvovirus B19, influenza, CMV and Epstein-Barr virus. The sequencing pipeline was judged likely to have produced a cluster of highly shared sequence variants as a technical artifact. The earlier analysis of approximately 590 of the donors excluded approximately 17 rarely observed V segments, including chromosome 9 orphons, because counts were too low. Most TCR sequences were seen in very few donors, while some public TCRs were found in many individuals. Correlated functional status among segregating V segments might be attributable to linkage disequilibrium, but an unknown experimental factor could not be ruled out. This cohort had only TCR beta chains sequenced, and the lack of alpha or paired-chain data limited which features could be detected. It was suggested by the authors that the approach could potentially be generalized to other disease states and immunological phenotypes. According to a later analysis, TCR association rates differed among HLA loci, with DRB1 alleles showing the most associated TCRs and HLA-C alleles showing the fewest. For the cohort, immune exposure information was limited to CMV serostatus. In a later analysis, HLA-associated TCR beta chains were found to be more clonally expanded and to have lower generation probabilities than equally common non-associated chains. According to a later analysis, most CMV-associated TCR beta chains appeared to be HLA-restricted, and the HLA associations seemed to be driven largely by CMV exposure. A later genetic analysis associated a missense DCLRE1C variant with V-gene and J-gene trimming of TCR beta chains, and an independent cohort replicated the association. A further reported finding was that TCR beta sequences accurately predicted the HLA-A and HLA-B alleles for most subjects in the first cohort. A later genetic analysis reported fewer N-insertions in productive TCRs among donors in an Asian-associated ancestry cluster than the roughly 700-donor mean. Because HLA typing was unavailable for some donors at each locus, only the typed subset was used in association tests. The study gave a list of about 160 TCR beta chains associated with cytomegalovirus. When HLA alleles, especially DR and DQ, strongly co-occurred, attributing TCR associations to individual alleles was difficult.

The cohort comprised approximately 700 healthy bone marrow donors. All cohort members were sampled while nominally healthy, although unrecorded immune exposures were likely present. The donor was CMV seropositive and belonged to the group of more than 250 seropositive cohort members. A peripheral blood sample was provided by each donor, and peripheral blood mononuclear cells were used for TCR beta sequencing. Genomic DNA extraction from the blood cell samples was performed with the Qiagen DNeasy Blood Extraction Kit. In the case of this clone: This receptor's antigen is unknown. No base quality information exists; no much larger clone differs at one position.

Library generation was performed with the immunoSEQ multiplex PCR assay. For the multiplex PCR, a mixture combining 60 forward primers for TCR Vbeta segments and 13 reverse primers for TCR Jbeta segments was used. A multiplex PCR assay on genomic DNA amplified the CDR3 region of rearranged TCR beta genes. The Illumina HiSeq System was used to sequence the amplified TCR beta libraries as 87-base-pair reads. As for the original processing: A later analysis counted about 80 million unique TCR beta chains across the 666 repertoires, and some 11 million of these chains were shared by at least two donors. A nearest-neighbor algorithm error-corrected the raw reads and collapsed the reads into unique sequences, merging closely related sequences to remove PCR and sequencing errors. CDR3 sequences were aligned to IMGT reference sequences to assign V, D and J gene segments. For a sequence to be retained, a match of at least six nucleotides was required to both a V gene segment and a J gene segment. Rearrangements were classified as productive when the CDR3 lacked stop codons and remained in frame with V and J, and all other rearrangements were classified as non-productive. CDR3 was defined according to IMGT convention as the region running from the second conserved V-encoded cysteine to the conserved J-encoded phenylalanine. The earlier analysis of roughly 590 of the donors excluded sequences that lacked an unambiguous match to a single V gene segment. An earlier analysis of fewer than 750 of the donors called V segments functional above 56.7% productive rearrangements and segregating when the between-donor standard deviation exceeded 5%. A statistical classification framework was built for diagnosing cytomegalovirus status from the catalog of TCR beta chain sequences. In a later analysis, TCR nucleotide sequences were compared against IMGT/GENE-DB human TR gene sequences so that V and J genes could be assigned. In a later analysis, CDR3 sequences and most-parsimonious VDJ recombination scenarios were assigned using the TCRdist pipeline. In a later analysis, each TCR beta chain was defined by its CDR3 amino acid sequence together with its V-gene family, and reads lacking a unique V-gene family were excluded. To address suspected cross-contamination and a sequencing artifact, a later analysis removed roughly 640 highly shared, low-generation-probability nucleotide sequences. In a later analysis, a clonal expansion index was calculated for each public chain from normalized within-repertoire ranks of inferred template counts. Generation probabilities in a later analysis came from a VDJ recombination model fitted to out-of-frame rearrangements, and those results were checked against IGoR. In a later analysis, hypergeometric tests were used to score TCR-TCR, TCR-HLA and TCR-CMV co-occurrence, with a repertoire-size bias correction applied to TCR pairs. False discovery rates were estimated in a later analysis by permuting HLA or CMV assignments 20 times. A later analysis grouped co-occurring TCRs with DBSCAN, adding TCRdist sequence similarity when clustering within HLA-allele-positive subsets. Repertoires with fewer than 30,000 or more than 120,000 public chains, plus five repertoires with anomalous nucleotide sharing, were excluded from co-occurrence clustering. TCRdb retrieved this table from immuneACCESS and kept in-frame rearrangements only. Not all clones are present; in checked studies, unresolved V genes account for under half, and no reason is known for the remainder. V, J and clone size were drawn from that table, and D and trimming were deduced from the DNA. The sample table records some 150,000 clones; over 70% of these occur just once. The ten biggest clones cover around 5.4% of the sample.

As encoded in the germline V gene (reference sequence), CDR1 is LNHDA while CDR2 is SQIVND. Including cysteine and phenylalanine, the CDR3 has 16 amino acids. Of all the DNA, just the CDR3 is kept, 48 bases in frame from base 1. The germline V and J ends show losses of 5 bases and 5 bases respectively, and no gene match explains 4 bases of the junction. The clonotype originates from a man aged 25-45 years in good health and CMV-seropositive. This chain joins TRBV19 to TRBJ2-3; the junction holds 16 bases that match TRBD2. Sample: PBMCs. The CDR3 protein is CASSLGLAGGRDTQYF. The bases read TGTGCCAGTAGTTTGGGACTAGCGGGAGGGCGAGATACGCAGTATTTT.